A selection of T cell receptor beta chains follows, all from one sample in a study of cytomegalovirus exposure and HLA in healthy donors. The protocol was immunoSEQ multiplex PCR, while the TCRdb copy is restricted to in-frame clones and leaves out a portion. The table includes about 160,000 clones, about 81% detected once. The sample was PBMCs. These TCRs come from a woman in her forties or fifties in good health and CMV-seropositive. Both conserved end residues are part of each CDR3. D genes are given only for firm matches. Rows may omit the clone size; those that give it use once, few, many or a size class.

V: TRBV19
size: NA
D: NA
J: TRBJ1-1
DNA: TGTGCCAGTAGTATCTCCAGGGGCCTGAACACTGAAGCTTTCTTT
CDR3: CASSISRGLNTEAFF

V: TRBV5-6
size: NA
D: TRBD1
J: TRBJ1-1
DNA: TGTGCCAGCAGCTTGTTGGGACAGGGACGTCACACTGAAGCTTTCTTC
CDR3: CASSLLGQGRHTEAFF

V: TRBV15
size: few
D: NA
J: TRBJ2-2
DNA: TGTGCCACCAGTATCGGGACAGCGGGCGGGGAGCTGTTTTTT
CDR3: CATSIGTAGGELFF

V: TRBV9
size: NA
D: NA
J: TRBJ2-7
DNA: TGTGCCAGCAGCCTCGGACTGACATCCTACGAGCAGTACTTC
CDR3: CASSLGLTSYEQYF

V: TRBV11-2
size: NA
D: NA
J: TRBJ2-5
DNA: TGTGCCAGCAGCTTCTCTCGGGAGACCCAGTACTTC
CDR3: CASSFSRETQYF

V: TRBV5-1
size: NA
D: TRBD1
J: TRBJ1-1
DNA: TGCGCCAGCAGCTTGGCGCAGGGGGCGGGCACTGAAGCTTTCTTT
CDR3: CASSLAQGAGTEAFF

V: TRBV5-6
size: NA
D: NA
J: TRBJ2-1
DNA: TGTGCCAGCAGTTGGATGGGGGCGCGGGATGAGCAGTTCTTC
CDR3: CASSWMGARDEQFF

V: TRBV2
size: NA
D: TRBD2
J: TRBJ2-1
DNA: TGTGCCAGCTTTGGGACTAGCGGGGGGTATGGGAACTGGAATGAGCAGTTCTTC
CDR3: CASFGTSGGYGNWNEQFF

V: TRBV4-1
size: once
D: TRBD2
J: TRBJ2-7
DNA: TGCGCCAGCAGCCAAGTGCCTAGCGGGGGATCCTACGAGCAGTACTTC
CDR3: CASSQVPSGGSYEQYF

V: TRBV11-2
size: NA
D: NA
J: TRBJ1-2
DNA: TGTGCCAGCAGCTTCTTGCCGACAGAATCCGACTATGGCTACACCTTC
CDR3: CASSFLPTESDYGYTF

V: TRBV19
size: NA
D: TRBD1
J: TRBJ1-1
DNA: TGTGCCAGTACTAAGCAGGGACAGATTGAAGCTTTCTTT
CDR3: CASTKQGQIEAFF

V: TRBV5-1
size: NA
D: TRBD1
J: TRBJ1-6
DNA: TGCGCCAGCCATCGGGACAGTTCACCCCTCCACTTT
CDR3: CASHRDSSPLHF

V: TRBV5-1
size: NA
D: NA
J: TRBJ2-2
DNA: TGCGCCAGCAGCAGGACCGACAGGAGGAACACCGGGGAGCTGTTTTTT
CDR3: CASSRTDRRNTGELFF

V: TRBV5-4
size: few
D: NA
J: TRBJ2-5
DNA: TGTGCCAGCAGCTCTCCGACAGTCGAGACCCAGTACTTC
CDR3: CASSSPTVETQYF

V: TRBV30
size: NA
D: TRBD1
J: TRBJ2-3
DNA: TGTGCCTGGCGGACAGGAAGTACGCAGTATTTT
CDR3: CAWRTGSTQYF

V: TRBV18
size: once
D: TRBD2
J: TRBJ2-1
DNA: TGTGCCAGCTCACCACCGGGGGCTAGCGGGGGTACTTACAATGAGCAGTTCTTC
CDR3: CASSPPGASGGTYNEQFF

V: TRBV5-1
size: NA
D: TRBD2
J: TRBJ2-5
DNA: TGCGCCAGCAGCTCCGGGACTAGCGGGGGGGCCCAAGAGACCCAGTACTTC
CDR3: CASSSGTSGGAQETQYF

V: TRBV5-8
size: NA
D: NA
J: TRBJ1-2
DNA: TGTGCCAGCAGCTTGAAGGCAGGGGCCGGTGGCTACACCTTC
CDR3: CASSLKAGAGGYTF

V: TRBV6-5
size: NA
D: NA
J: TRBJ2-3
DNA: TGTGCCAGCAGTTACTTGGGGCGCAGCACAGATACGCAGTATTTT
CDR3: CASSYLGRSTDTQYF

V: TRBV29-1
size: NA
D: NA
J: TRBJ1-2
DNA: TGCAGCGTCGCCGCAGGGGTCGACTATGGCTACACCTTC
CDR3: CSVAAGVDYGYTF

V: TRBV2
size: once
D: NA
J: TRBJ1-5
DNA: TGTGCCAGCAGTGCGGACAGTAATAGCAATCAGCCCCAGCATTTT
CDR3: CASSADSNSNQPQHF

V: TRBV5-4
size: NA
D: NA
J: TRBJ2-2
DNA: TGTGCCAGCAGCCAAGGAGACACCGGGGAGCTGTTTTTT
CDR3: CASSQGDTGELFF

V: TRBV7-9
size: once
D: TRBD1
J: TRBJ1-1
DNA: TGTTCCAGCAGCTTATTGGCAGGTACAGGGGTCATGAACACTGAAGCTTTCTTT
CDR3: CSSSLLAGTGVMNTEAFF

V: TRBV27
size: NA
D: NA
J: TRBJ1-5
DNA: TGTGCCAGCAGCCCTTGGGGGGATACGGGCCAGCCCCAGCATTTT
CDR3: CASSPWGDTGQPQHF

V: TRBV2
size: NA
D: TRBD2
J: TRBJ2-7
DNA: TGTGCCAGCACCACCTTCAGCGGGGCCTACGAGCAGTACTTC
CDR3: CASTTFSGAYEQYF

V: TRBV5-1
size: NA
D: NA
J: TRBJ2-3
DNA: TGCGCCAGCAGCTCCCCCCTGGGGGGAGGTTACGCAGATACGCAGTATTTT
CDR3: CASSSPLGGGYADTQYF

V: TRBV15
size: NA
D: NA
J: TRBJ1-2
DNA: TGTGCCACCAGCGCCCACCTGACAGCTAACTATGGCTACACCTTC
CDR3: CATSAHLTANYGYTF

V: TRBV5-1
size: NA
D: NA
J: TRBJ2-1
DNA: TGCGCCAGCAGCTTGGCCGAGGGCTCCTACAATGAGCAGTTCTTC
CDR3: CASSLAEGSYNEQFF

V: TRBV6-6
size: NA
D: TRBD1
J: TRBJ1-5
DNA: TGTGCCATCTCGGGACAGGGCAGAAATCAGCCCCAGCATTTT
CDR3: CAISGQGRNQPQHF

V: TRBV14
size: NA
D: NA
J: TRBJ2-7
DNA: TGTGCCAGCAGTTCCCACTACGAGCAGTACTTC
CDR3: CASSSHYEQYF

V: TRBV30
size: NA
D: NA
J: TRBJ2-7
DNA: TGTGCCTGGAGTTGGAGCTCTCACGAGCAGTACTTC
CDR3: CAWSWSSHEQYF